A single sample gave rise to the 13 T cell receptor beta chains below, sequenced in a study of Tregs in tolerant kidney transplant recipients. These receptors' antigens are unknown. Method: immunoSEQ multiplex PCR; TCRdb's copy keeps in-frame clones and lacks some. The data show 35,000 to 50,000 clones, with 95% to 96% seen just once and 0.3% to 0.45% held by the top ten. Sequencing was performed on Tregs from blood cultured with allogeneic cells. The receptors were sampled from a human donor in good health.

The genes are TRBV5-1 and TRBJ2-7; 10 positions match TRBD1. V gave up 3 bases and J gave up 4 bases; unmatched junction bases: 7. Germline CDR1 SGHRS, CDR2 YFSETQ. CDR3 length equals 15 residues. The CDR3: CASSYAPGQGYEQYF. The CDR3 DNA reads TGCGCCAGCAGCTACGCACCGGGACAGGGGTACGAGCAGTACTTC.

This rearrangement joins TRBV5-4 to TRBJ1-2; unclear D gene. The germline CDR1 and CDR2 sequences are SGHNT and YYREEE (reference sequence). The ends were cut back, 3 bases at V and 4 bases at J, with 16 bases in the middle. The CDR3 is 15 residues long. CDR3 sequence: CASSYLERLSYGYTF. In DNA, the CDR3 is TGTGCCAGCAGCTATTTAGAAAGGCTTTCCTATGGCTACACCTTC.

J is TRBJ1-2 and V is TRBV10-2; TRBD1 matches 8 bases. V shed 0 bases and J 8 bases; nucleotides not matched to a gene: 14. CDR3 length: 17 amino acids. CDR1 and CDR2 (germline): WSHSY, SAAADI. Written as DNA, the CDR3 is TGCGCCAGCAGTGAGTCGAGGCAGGGGGCGCTTTTGAGGGGCTACACCTTC. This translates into CASSESRQGALLRGYTF.

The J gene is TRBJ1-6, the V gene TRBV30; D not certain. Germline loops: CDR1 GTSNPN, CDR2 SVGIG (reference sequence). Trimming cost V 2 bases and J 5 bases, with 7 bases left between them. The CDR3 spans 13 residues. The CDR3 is CAWSPRNNSPLHF. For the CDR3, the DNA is TGTGCCTGGAGTCCCAGGAATAATTCACCCCTCCACTTT.

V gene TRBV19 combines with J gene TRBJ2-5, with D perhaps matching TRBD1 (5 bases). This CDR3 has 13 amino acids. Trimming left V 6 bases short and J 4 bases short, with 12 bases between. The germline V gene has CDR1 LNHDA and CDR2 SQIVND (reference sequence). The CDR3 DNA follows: TGTGCCAGTAGGTACAGGACCACAGAGACCCAGTACTTC. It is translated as CASRYRTTETQYF.

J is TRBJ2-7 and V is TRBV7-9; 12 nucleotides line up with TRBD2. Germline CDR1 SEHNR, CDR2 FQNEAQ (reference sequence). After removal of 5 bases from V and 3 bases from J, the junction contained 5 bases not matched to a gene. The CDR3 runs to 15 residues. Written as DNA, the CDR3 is TGTGCCAGCAGCCCCCGACTAGCGGGGGACTACGAGCAGTACTTC. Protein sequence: CASSPRLAGDYEQYF.

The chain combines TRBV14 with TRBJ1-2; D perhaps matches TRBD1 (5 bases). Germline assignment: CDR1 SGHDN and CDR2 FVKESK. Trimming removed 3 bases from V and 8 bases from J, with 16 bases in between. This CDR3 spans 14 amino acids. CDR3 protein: CASSQLGGVLGYTF. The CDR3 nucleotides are TGTGCCAGCAGCCAGCTCGGGGGGGTTTTGGGCTACACCTTC.

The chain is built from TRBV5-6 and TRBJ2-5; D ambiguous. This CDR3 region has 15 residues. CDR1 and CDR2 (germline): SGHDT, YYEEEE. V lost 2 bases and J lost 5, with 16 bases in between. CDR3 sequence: CASSLSPQWMETQYF. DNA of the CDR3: TGTGCCAGCAGCTTATCCCCTCAATGGATGGAGACCCAGTACTTC.

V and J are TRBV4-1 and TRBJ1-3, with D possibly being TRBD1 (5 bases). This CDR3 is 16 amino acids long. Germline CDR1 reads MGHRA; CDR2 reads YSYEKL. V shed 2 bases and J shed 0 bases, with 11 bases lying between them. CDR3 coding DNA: TGCGCCAGCAGCCAAACCCGGACAAGCTCTGGAAACACCATATATTTT. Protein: CASSQTRTSSGNTIYF.

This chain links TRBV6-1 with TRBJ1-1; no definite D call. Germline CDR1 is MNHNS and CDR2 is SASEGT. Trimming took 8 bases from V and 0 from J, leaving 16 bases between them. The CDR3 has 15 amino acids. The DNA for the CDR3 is TGTGCCAGCCTAGTCCCGCCGGGCCTGAACACTGAAGCTTTCTTT. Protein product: CASLVPPGLNTEAFF.

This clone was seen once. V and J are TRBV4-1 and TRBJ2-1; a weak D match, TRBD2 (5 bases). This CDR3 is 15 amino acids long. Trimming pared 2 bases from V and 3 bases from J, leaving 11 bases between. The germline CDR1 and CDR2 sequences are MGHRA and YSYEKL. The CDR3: CASSQFSGIYNEQFF. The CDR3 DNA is TGCGCCAGCAGCCAATTTTCGGGGATCTACAATGAGCAGTTCTTC.

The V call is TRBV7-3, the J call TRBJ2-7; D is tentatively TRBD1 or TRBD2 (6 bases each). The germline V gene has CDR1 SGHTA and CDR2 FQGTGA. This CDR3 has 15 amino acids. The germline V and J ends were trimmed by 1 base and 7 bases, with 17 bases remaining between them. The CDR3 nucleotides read TGTGCCAGCAGCTTAATCGGGGGCGGCCCAGCTGAGCAGTACTTC. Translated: CASSLIGGGPAEQYF. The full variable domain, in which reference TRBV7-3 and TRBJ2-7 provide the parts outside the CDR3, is GAGVSQTPSNKVTEKGKYVELRCDPISGHTALYWYRQSLGQGPEFLIYFQGTGAADDSGLPNDRFFAVRPEGSVSTLKIQRTERGDSAVYLCASSLIGGGPAEQYFGPGTRLTVT.

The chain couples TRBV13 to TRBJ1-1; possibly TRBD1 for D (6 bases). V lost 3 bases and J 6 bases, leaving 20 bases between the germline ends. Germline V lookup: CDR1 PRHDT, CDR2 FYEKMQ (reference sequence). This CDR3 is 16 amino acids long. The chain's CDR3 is CASSFPWDPEGAEAFF. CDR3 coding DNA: TGTGCCAGCAGCTTCCCCTGGGACCCGGAGGGGGCTGAAGCTTTCTTT.